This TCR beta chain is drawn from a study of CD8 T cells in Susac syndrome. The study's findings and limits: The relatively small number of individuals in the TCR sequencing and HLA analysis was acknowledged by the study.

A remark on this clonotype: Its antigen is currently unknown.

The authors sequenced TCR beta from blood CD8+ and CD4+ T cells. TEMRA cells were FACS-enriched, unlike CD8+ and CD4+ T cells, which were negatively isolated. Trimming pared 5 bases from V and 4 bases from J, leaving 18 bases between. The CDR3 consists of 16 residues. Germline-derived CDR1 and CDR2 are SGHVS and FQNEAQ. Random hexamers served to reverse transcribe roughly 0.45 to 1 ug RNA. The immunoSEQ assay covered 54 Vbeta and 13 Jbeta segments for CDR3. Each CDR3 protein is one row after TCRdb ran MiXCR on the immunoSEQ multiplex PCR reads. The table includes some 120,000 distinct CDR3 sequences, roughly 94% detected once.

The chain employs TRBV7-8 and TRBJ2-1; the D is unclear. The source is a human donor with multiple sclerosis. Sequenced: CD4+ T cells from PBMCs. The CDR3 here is CASSPGLRKVYNEQFF. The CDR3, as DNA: TGTGCCAGCAGCCCCGGATTACGGAAAGTTTACAATGAGCAGTTCTTC. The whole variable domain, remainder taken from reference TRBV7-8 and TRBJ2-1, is GAGVSQSPRYKVAKRGQDVALRCDPISGHVSLFWYQQALGQGPEFLTYFQNEAQLDKSGLPSDRFFAERPEGSVSTLKIQRTQQEDSAVYLCASSPGLRKVYNEQFFGPGTRLTVL.